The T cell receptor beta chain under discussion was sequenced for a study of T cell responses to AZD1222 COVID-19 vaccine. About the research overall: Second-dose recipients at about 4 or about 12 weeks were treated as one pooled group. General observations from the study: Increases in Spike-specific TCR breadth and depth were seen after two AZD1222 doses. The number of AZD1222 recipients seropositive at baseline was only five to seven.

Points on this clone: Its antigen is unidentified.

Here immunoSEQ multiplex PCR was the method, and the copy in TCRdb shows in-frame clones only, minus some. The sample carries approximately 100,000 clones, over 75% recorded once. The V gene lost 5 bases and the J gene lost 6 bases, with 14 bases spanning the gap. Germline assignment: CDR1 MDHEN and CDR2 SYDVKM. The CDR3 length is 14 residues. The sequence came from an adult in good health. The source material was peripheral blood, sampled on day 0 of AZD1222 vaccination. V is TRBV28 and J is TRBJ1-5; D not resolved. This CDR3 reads CASSTPTQTQPQHF. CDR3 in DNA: TGTGCCAGCAGTACCCCCACCCAAACTCAGCCCCAGCATTTT.